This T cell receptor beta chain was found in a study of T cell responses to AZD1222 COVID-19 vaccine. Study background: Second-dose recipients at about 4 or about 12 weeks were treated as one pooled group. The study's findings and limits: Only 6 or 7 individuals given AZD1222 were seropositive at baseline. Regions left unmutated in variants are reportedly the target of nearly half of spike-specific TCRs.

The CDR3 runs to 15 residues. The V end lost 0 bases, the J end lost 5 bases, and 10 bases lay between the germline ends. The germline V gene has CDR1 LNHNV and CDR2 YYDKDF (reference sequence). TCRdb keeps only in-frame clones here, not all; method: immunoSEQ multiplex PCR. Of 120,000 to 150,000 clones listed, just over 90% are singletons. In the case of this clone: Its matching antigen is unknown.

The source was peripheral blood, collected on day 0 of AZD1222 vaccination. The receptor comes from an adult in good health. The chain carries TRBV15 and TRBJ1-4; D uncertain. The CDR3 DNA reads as TGTGCCACCAGCAGAGATGCGTCTGGGAATGAAAAACTGTTTTTT. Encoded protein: CATSRDASGNEKLFF.